This TCR beta chain was sequenced in a study of cytomegalovirus exposure and HLA in healthy donors. Study-level results: A later analysis showed TCR association rates differing by HLA locus, peaking at DRB1 and lowest at HLA-C. In a later analysis, a missense DCLRE1C variant was linked to TCR beta V- and J-gene trimming.

It was with 60 Vbeta and 13 Jbeta primers that the PCR ran. Generated by immunoSEQ multiplex PCR, the TCRdb table keeps only in-frame clones and is missing some. The table lists tens of thousands of clones, roughly 86% of them singletons. Per germline, CDR1 MGHRA and CDR2 YSYEKL. The CDR3 length is 13 residues. As regards this clone: Its antigen is still unknown. One junction end does not reproduce the germline sequence, and a read error may be involved.

This chain joins TRBV4-1 and TRBJ1-2; 7 bases align to TRBD1. The sample comprised PBMCs. This receptor was identified in a man aged 25 to 40 in good health and CMV-seropositive. The CDR3 here is CASSQDSGTAYSF. The CDR3 nucleotides read TGCGCCAGCAGCCAAGACTCCGGGACAGCCTATAGTTTC.